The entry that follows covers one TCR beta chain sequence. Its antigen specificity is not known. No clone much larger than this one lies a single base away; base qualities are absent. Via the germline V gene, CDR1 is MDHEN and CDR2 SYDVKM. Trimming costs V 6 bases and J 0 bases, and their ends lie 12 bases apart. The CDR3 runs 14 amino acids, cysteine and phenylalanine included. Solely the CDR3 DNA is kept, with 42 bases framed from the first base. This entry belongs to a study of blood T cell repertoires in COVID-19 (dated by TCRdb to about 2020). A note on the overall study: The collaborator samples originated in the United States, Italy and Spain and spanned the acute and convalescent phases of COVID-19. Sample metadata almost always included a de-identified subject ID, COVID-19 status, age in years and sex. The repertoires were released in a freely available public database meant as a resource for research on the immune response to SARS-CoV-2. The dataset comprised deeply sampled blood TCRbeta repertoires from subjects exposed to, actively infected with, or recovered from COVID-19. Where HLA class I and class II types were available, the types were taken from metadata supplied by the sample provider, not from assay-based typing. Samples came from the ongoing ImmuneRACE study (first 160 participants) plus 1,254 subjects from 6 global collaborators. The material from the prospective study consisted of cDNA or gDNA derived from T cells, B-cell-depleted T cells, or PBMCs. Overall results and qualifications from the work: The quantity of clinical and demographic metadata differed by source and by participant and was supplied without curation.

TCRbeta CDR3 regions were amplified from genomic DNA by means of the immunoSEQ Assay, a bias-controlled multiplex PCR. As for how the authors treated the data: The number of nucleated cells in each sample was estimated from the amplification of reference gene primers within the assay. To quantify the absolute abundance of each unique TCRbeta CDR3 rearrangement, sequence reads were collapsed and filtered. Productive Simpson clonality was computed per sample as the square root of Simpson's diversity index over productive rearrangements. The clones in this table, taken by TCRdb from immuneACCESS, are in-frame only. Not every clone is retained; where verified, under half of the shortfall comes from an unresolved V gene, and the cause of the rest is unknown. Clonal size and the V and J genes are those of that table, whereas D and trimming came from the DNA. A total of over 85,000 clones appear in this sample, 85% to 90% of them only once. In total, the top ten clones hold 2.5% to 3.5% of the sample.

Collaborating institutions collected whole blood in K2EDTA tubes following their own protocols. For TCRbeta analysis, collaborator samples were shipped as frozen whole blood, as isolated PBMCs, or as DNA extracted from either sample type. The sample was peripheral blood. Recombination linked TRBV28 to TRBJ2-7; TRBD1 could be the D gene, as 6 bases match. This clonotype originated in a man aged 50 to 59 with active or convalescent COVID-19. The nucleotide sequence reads TGTGCCAGCAGAGGTCAGGGGACCTCCTACGAGCAGTACTTC. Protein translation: CASRGQGTSYEQYF. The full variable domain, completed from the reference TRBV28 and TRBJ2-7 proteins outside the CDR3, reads DVKVTQSSRYLVKRTGEKVFLECVQDMDHENMFWYRQDPGLGLRLIYFSYDVKMKEKGDIPEGYSVSREKKERFSLILESASTNQTSMYLCASRGQGTSYEQYFGPGTRLTVT.